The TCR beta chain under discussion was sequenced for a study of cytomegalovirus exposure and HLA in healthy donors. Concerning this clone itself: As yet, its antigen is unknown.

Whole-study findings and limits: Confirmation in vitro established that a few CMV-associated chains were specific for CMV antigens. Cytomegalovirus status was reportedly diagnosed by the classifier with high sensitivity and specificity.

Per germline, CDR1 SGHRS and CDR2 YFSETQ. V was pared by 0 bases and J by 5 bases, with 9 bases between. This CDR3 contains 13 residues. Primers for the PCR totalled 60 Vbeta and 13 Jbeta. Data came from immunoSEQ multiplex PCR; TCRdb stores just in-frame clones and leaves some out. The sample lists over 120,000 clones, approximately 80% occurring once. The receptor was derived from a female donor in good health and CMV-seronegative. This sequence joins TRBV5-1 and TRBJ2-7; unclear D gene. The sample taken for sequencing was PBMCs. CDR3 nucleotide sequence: TGCGCCAGCAGCTTGGGGGCTCCAGACGAGCAGTACTTC. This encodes CASSLGAPDEQYF.